The present T cell receptor (beta chain) was sequenced within a study of beta chain features in type 1 diabetes. Findings and limits, study-wide: HLA effects on TCRB rearrangement stayed unresolved here. Type 1 diabetes patients had TCRB CDR3s that were shorter (moderately but significantly so) in all four CD4+ subsets.

Stem cell-like memory, regulatory, central memory and naive CD4+ cells were sorted via CD45RO/CCR7/CD25/CD127/CD95/CD27. In all sorted populations, purity surpassed 95%. The investigators reverse transcribed all of the isolated RNA, so they sequenced expressed TCRB transcripts. Millions of reads was the average for naive, central memory and regulatory T cell samples. The protocol was immunoSEQ multiplex PCR, while the TCRdb copy is restricted to in-frame clones and leaves out a portion. The sample lists fewer than 300,000 clones; roughly 22% were seen once. This clone was observed a single time. The antigen remains unidentified. CDR3 length: 15 residues. From germline, CDR1 is LNHNV and CDR2 YYDKDF (reference sequence). Unmatched junction bases numbered 2, after V lost 0 bases and J lost 0 bases.

Sequencing was done on a sample of naive CD4+ T cells from blood. The TCR was taken from a woman aged 40 to 50 with type 1 diabetes. V is TRBV15 and J is TRBJ2-7; 7 bases are a match to TRBD1. In nucleotides, the CDR3 is TGTGCCACCAGCAGAGATACAGGGGCCTCCTACGAGCAGTACTTC. Its protein is CATSRDTGASYEQYF. Full variable domain (remainder filled in from reference TRBV15 and TRBJ2-7): DAMVIQNPRYQVTQFGKPVTLSCSQTLNHNVMYWYQQKSSQAPKLLFHYYDKDFNNEADTPDNFQSRRPNTSFCFLDIRSPGLGDTAMYLCATSRDTGASYEQYFGPGTRLTVT.